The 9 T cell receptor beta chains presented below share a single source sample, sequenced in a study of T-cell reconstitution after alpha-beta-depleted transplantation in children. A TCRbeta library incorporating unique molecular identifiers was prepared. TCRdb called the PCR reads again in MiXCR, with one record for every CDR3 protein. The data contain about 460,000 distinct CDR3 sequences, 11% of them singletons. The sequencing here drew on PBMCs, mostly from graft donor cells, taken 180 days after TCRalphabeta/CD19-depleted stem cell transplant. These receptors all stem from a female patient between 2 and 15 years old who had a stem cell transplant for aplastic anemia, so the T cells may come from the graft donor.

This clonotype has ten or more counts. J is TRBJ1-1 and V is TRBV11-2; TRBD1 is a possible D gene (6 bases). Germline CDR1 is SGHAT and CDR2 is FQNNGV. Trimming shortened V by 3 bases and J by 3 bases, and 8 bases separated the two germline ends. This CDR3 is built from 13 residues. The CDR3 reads CASSLGADTEAFF. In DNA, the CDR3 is TGTGCCAGCAGCTTGGGGGCGGACACTGAAGCTTTCTTT.

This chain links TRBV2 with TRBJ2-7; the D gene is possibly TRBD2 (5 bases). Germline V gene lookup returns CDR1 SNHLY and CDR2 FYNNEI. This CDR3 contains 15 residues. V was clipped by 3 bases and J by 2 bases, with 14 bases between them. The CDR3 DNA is TGTGCCAGCAGTGAGTTAAACGGGGTTCCCTACGAGCAGTACTTC. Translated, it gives CASSELNGVPYEQYF.

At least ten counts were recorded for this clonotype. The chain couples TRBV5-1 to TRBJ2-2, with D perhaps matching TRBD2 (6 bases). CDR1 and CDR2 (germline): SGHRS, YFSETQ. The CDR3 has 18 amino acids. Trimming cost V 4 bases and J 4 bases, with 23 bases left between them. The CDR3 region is CASSRYHRGTLSTGELFF. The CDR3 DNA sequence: TGCGCCAGCAGCCGATACCACCGCGGGACGCTTTCCACCGGGGAGCTGTTTTTT.

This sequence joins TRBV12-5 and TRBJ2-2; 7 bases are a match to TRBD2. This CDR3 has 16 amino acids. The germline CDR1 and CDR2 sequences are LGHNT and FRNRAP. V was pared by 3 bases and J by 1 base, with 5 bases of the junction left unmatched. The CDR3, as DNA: TGTGCTAGTGGTTTTAGGGAGGGCGGGAACACCGGGGAGCTGTTTTTT. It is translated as CASGFREGGNTGELFF.

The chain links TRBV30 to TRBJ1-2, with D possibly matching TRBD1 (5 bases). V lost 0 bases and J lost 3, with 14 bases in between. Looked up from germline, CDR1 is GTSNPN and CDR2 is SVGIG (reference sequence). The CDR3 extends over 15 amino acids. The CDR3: CAWSVQVVRDYGYTF. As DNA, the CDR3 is TGTGCCTGGAGTGTACAGGTAGTCAGAGACTATGGCTACACCTTC.

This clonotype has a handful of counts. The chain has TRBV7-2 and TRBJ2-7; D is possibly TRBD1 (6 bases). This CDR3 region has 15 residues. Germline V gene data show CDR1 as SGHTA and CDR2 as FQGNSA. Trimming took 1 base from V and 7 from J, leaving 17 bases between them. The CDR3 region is CASSLGGRGSVEQYV. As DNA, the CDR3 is TGTGCCAGCAGCTTAGGGGGCAGGGGCTCGGTAGAGCAGTACGTC.

The CDR3 sequence: CASSFRTGSSGNTIYF. The CDR3 DNA reads TGTGCCAGCAGCTTCCGGACAGGTTCCTCTGGAAACACCATATATTTT. V and J are TRBV7-8 and TRBJ1-3, with 7 nucleotides matching TRBD1. The length of the CDR3 is 16 residues. In germline, CDR1 is SGHVS, CDR2 FQNEAQ. V lost 3 bases to trimming and J lost 0 bases; unmatched junction nucleotides: 5.

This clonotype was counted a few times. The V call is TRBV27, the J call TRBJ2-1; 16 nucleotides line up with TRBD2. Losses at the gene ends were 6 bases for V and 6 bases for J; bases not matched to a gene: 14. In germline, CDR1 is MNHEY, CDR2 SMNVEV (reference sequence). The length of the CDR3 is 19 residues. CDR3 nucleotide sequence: TGTGCCAGCAGAACCCCGGGACTAGCGGGAGGGGGGTTTGGCAATGAGCAGTTCTTC. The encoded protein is CASRTPGLAGGGFGNEQFF.

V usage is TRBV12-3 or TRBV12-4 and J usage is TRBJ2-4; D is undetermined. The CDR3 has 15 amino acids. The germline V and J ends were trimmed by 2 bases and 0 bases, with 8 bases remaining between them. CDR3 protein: CASSLSLVAKNIQYF. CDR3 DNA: TGTGCCAGCAGTTTATCTCTTGTAGCCAAAAACATTCAGTACTTC.